These 28 T cell receptor beta chains originate from one sample sequenced in a study of blood T cell repertoires in COVID-19 (dated by TCRdb to about 2020). Preparation of the library involved the immunoSEQ multiplex PCR assay. TCRdb holds this immuneACCESS table with in-frame rearrangements only. Some clones are missing; in checked studies, unresolved V genes explain under half, and the rest has no known cause. This sample is represented by some 200,000 clones; 84% of them were singletons. About 7.8% of the sample belongs to the ten largest clones. The source material was peripheral blood. These receptors all come from an elderly woman with COVID-19, enrolled during active disease.

The chain links TRBV7-9 to TRBJ1-1; possible D gene TRBD1, 6 bases. Trimming took 6 bases from V and 3 from J, leaving 14 bases between them. This CDR3 contains 14 residues. Per the germline V gene, CDR1 is SEHNR and CDR2 is FQNEAQ (reference sequence). Here the CDR3 reads CASRPVQGDTEAFF. CDR3 nucleotides: TGTGCCAGCAGACCAGTACAGGGCGACACTGAAGCTTTCTTT.

This clone was counted a single time. The chain recombines TRBV20-1 with TRBJ2-7, with D possibly being TRBD1 (6 bases). From germline, CDR1 is DFQATT and CDR2 SNEGSKA (reference sequence). Trimming shortened V by 6 bases and J by 4 bases, and 10 bases separated the two germline ends. CDR3 length: 11 residues. CDR3 nucleotide sequence: TGCAGTGCCGGGACACCTTACGAGCAGTACTTC. Translating it yields CSAGTPYEQYF.

V and J are TRBV4-1 and TRBJ2-3; 7 bases are a match to TRBD2. From germline, CDR1 is MGHRA and CDR2 YSYEKL. The CDR3 length is 17 residues. The J segment lost 0 bases and the V segment lost 2 bases, leaving 8 bases of the junction unmatched. CDR3 amino acids: CASSQLPLAGSTDTQYF. The CDR3, as DNA: TGCGCCAGCAGCCAATTGCCCTTAGCGGGTAGCACAGATACGCAGTATTTT.

The genes are TRBV5-1 and TRBJ2-3, with 14 bases lining up with TRBD2. Germline loops: CDR1 SGHRS, CDR2 YFSETQ. The CDR3 covers 16 residues. V lost 4 bases to trimming and J lost 4 bases; unmatched junction nucleotides: 5. CDR3 residues: CASSTGLAGVADTQYF. The DNA for the CDR3 is TGCGCCAGCAGCACGGGACTAGCGGGGGTGGCAGATACGCAGTATTTT.

V and J are TRBV4-1 and TRBJ2-6; D is undetermined. Germline CDR1 and CDR2: MGHRA and YSYEKL. This CDR3 region has 15 residues. V lost 2 bases and J 0 bases, leaving 5 bases between the germline ends. The CDR3 region is CASSQRVSGANVLTF. The CDR3 nucleotides read TGCGCCAGCAGCCAACGGGTCTCTGGGGCCAACGTCCTGACTTTC.

The rearrangement joins TRBV3-1 (or the pseudogene TRBV3-2) to TRBJ2-1, with D hard to call. Germline values: CDR1 LGHDT, CDR2 YNNKEL (reference sequence). The germline V and J ends were trimmed by 4 bases and 8 bases, with 15 bases remaining between them. The CDR3 is 14 amino acids. CDR3 in amino acids: CASSRNWAQDEQFF. The CDR3 DNA reads as TGTGCCAGCAGCCGGAATTGGGCGCAGGATGAGCAGTTCTTC.

The chain couples TRBV7-2 to TRBJ2-4; D is unresolved. The ends were cut back, 5 bases at V and 5 bases at J, with 13 bases in the middle. Germline lookup yields CDR1 SGHTA and CDR2 FQGNSA. The CDR3 runs to 14 residues. CDR3 sequence reads: CASSTRLGENIQYF. The CDR3 DNA sequence: TGTGCCAGCAGCACAAGATTGGGCGAAAACATTCAGTACTTC.

The V gene is TRBV5-1, the J gene TRBJ2-5; TRBD2 is a possible D gene (6 bases). Deletions cut 0 bases from V and 4 bases from J, with 10 bases between. Germline CDR1 is SGHRS and CDR2 is YFSETQ. This CDR3 contains 14 residues. The CDR3 loop is CASSLELGGETQYF. The CDR3 DNA reads TGCGCCAGCAGCTTGGAGCTCGGGGGAGAGACCCAGTACTTC. Combining the CDR3 with reference TRBV5-1 and TRBJ2-5 gives the whole variable domain KAGVTQTPRYLIKTRGQQVTLSCSPISGHRSVSWYQQTPGQGLQFLFEYFSETQRNKGNFPGRFSGRQFSNSRSEMNVSTLELGDSALYLCASSLELGGETQYFGPGTRLLVL.

This chain uses TRBV13 with TRBJ1-1; tentatively, D is TRBD1 (5 bases). The CDR3 covers 15 residues. Trimming shortened V by 5 bases and J by 0 bases, and 13 bases separated the two germline ends. Per germline, CDR1 PRHDT and CDR2 FYEKMQ (reference sequence). The CDR3 sequence: CASSPLGGVNTEAFF. CDR3 sequence (DNA): TGTGCCAGCAGCCCTCTCGGGGGGGTGAACACTGAAGCTTTCTTT.

The J gene is TRBJ1-5, the V gene TRBV7-2; unclear D gene. V lost 1 base, J lost 6 bases, and 10 bases lay in between. Per the germline V gene, CDR1 is SGHTA and CDR2 is FQGNSA. This CDR3 comprises 14 residues. CDR3 region: CASSLVPGPQPQHF. The CDR3 DNA sequence: TGTGCCAGCAGCTTAGTACCAGGTCCTCAGCCCCAGCATTTT.

This rearrangement joins TRBV6-5 to TRBJ2-2; D perhaps matches TRBD2 (6 bases). V gave up 8 bases and J gave up 2 bases, with 15 bases separating them. This CDR3 spans 15 amino acids. CDR1 is MNHEY, CDR2 SVGAGI, per germline. Written as DNA, the CDR3 is TGTGCCAGCCGTCCTGCGGGGCCTAACACCGGGGAGCTGTTTTTT. Amino acids: CASRPAGPNTGELFF.

V is TRBV6-5 and J is TRBJ2-2, with 10 bases that match TRBD2. The CDR3 length is 15 residues. Looked up from germline, CDR1 is MNHEY and CDR2 is SVGAGI. V gave up 6 bases and J gave up 5 bases; unmatched junction bases: 6. The CDR3 region has the DNA TGTGCCAGCAGGCCAACTAGCGGGACTACCGGGGAGCTGTTTTTT. This codes for CASRPTSGTTGELFF.

There are a few counts of this clone. This chain joins TRBV7-3 and TRBJ1-1; no reliable D call. The CDR3 consists of 15 residues. Trimming took 3 bases from V and 1 from J, leaving 12 bases between them. In germline, CDR1 is SGHTA, CDR2 FQGTGA. The CDR3 region is CASSFGGMSNTEAFF. The CDR3 nucleotides read TGTGCCAGCAGCTTTGGAGGCATGTCGAACACTGAAGCTTTCTTT.

The gene calls are TRBV18 and TRBJ1-3; weak D call: TRBD1 (5 bases). The germline V and J ends were trimmed by 3 bases and 3 bases, with 12 bases remaining between them. Germline V lookup: CDR1 KGHSH, CDR2 LQKENI. The CDR3 is made up of 15 amino acids. The CDR3 loop reads CASSPQGSLGNTIYF. CDR3 in DNA: TGTGCCAGCTCACCTCAGGGATCCCTTGGAAACACCATATATTTT.

The DNA of the CDR3 is TGTGCCAGCAGCCCAGGGGAGTGGATCCCCTACGAGCAGTACTTC. Protein sequence: CASSPGEWIPYEQYF. The genes are TRBV7-9 and TRBJ2-7; D is perhaps TRBD1 (6 bases). Germline CDR1 and CDR2: SEHNR and FQNEAQ (reference sequence). The CDR3 is 15 amino acids. V dropped 5 bases and J dropped 2 bases, with 16 bases sitting between them.

V gene TRBV5-1 combines with J gene TRBJ1-4; weak D call: TRBD1 (5 bases). V dropped 2 bases and J dropped 4 bases, with 9 bases sitting between them. Per the germline V gene, CDR1 is SGHRS and CDR2 is YFSETQ. This CDR3 spans 14 amino acids. The CDR3 DNA follows: TGCGCCAGCAGCTTCGGGGGGAATAATGAAAAACTGTTTTTT. Protein sequence: CASSFGGNNEKLFF.

The chain is built from TRBV4-1 and TRBJ2-2; 12 bases match TRBD2. V shed 1 base and J 1 base; nucleotides not matched to a gene: 4. Looked up from germline, CDR1 is MGHRA and CDR2 is YSYEKL. The length of the CDR3 is 18 residues. CDR3 protein: CASSQAPLAGGNTGELFF. The CDR3 DNA sequence: TGCGCCAGCAGCCAAGCCCCACTAGCGGGGGGGAACACCGGGGAGCTGTTTTTT.

The chain uses TRBV10-3 and TRBJ2-7, with 9 bases lining up with TRBD1. The length of the CDR3 is 15 residues. With V trimmed by 6 bases and J by 6 bases, 12 bases remained unmatched. Germline V gene lookup returns CDR1 ENHRY and CDR2 SYGVKD. Written as DNA, the CDR3 is TGTGCCATCAGCGCGACCGGGACAGGGCCAGGCGAGCAGTACTTC. Encoded protein: CAISATGTGPGEQYF.

The chain joins TRBV6-5 to TRBJ1-2; 9 positions match TRBD1. V trimming: 6 bases; J trimming: 4 bases; junction bases outside the gene matches: 9. CDR1 and CDR2 from the germline V gene are MNHEY and SVGAGI. This CDR3 spans 15 amino acids. The CDR3 DNA reads as TGTGCCAGCAGGAGCCCTACAGGGGGCCTCTATGGCTACACCTTC. It specifies CASRSPTGGLYGYTF.

The J gene is TRBJ2-3, the V gene TRBV6-6, with 8 bases identical to TRBD2. The CDR3 runs to 15 residues. Germline CDR1 MNHNY, CDR2 SVGAGI (reference sequence). The J segment lost 1 base and the V segment lost 8 bases, leaving 8 bases of the junction unmatched. The CDR3: CASSPLAGRTDTQYF. CDR3 nucleotides: TGTGCCAGCTCACCCCTAGCGGGTCGCACAGATACGCAGTATTTT.

The count of this clone is one. Distinct nucleotide sequences in the sample also encode this CDR3. The chain recombines TRBV5-1 with TRBJ1-2; 7 bases fit TRBD1. The germline V gene has CDR1 SGHRS and CDR2 YFSETQ. This CDR3 has 13 amino acids. The J segment lost 5 bases and the V segment lost 0 bases, leaving 1 base of the junction unmatched. CDR3 in amino acids: CASSLDRGYGYTF. DNA for the CDR3: TGCGCCAGCAGCTTGGACAGGGGTTATGGCTACACCTTC.

The chain uses TRBV3-1 (or the pseudogene TRBV3-2) and TRBJ1-1, with D tentatively TRBD1 (6 bases). The V end was cut by 0 bases, the J end by 10 bases, with 15 bases between. The germline gives CDR1 LGHDT, CDR2 YNNKEL (reference sequence). The CDR3 loop spans 14 amino acids. CDR3 sequence reads: CASSQEGLRGGAFF. The CDR3 bases are TGTGCCAGCAGCCAAGAGGGACTGAGGGGGGGAGCTTTCTTT.

This clone was counted only a few times. The chain joins TRBV28 to TRBJ1-1; TRBD1 matches at 10 bases. The germline V gene encodes CDR1 MDHEN and CDR2 SYDVKM. The CDR3 has 13 residues. Trimming removed 4 bases from V and 10 bases from J; junction bases left unmatched: 6. The CDR3 bases are TGTGCCAGCAGTTCTCCGGGACAGGGGCGAGCTTTCTTT. Amino acid sequence: CASSSPGQGRAFF.

This clone was found a few times. V is TRBV19 and J is TRBJ1-1, with D uncertain. The CDR3 totals 15 residues. Germline V lookup: CDR1 LNHDA, CDR2 SQIVND (reference sequence). The V gene lost 7 bases and the J gene lost 1 base, with 16 bases spanning the gap. In DNA form, the CDR3 reads TGTGCCAGTACCCTCCGGCATGGAGGGAACACTGAAGCTTTCTTT. Protein sequence: CASTLRHGGNTEAFF.

This sequence joins TRBV5-4 and TRBJ2-7; D unresolved. The V end was cut by 0 bases, the J end by 6 bases, with 13 bases between. The germline V gene has CDR1 SGHNT and CDR2 YYREEE (reference sequence). There are 14 residues in the CDR3. CDR3 sequence (DNA): TGTGCCAGCAGCTTGGACTCAACCGGTCGCGAGCAGTACTTC. Translation: CASSLDSTGREQYF.

The chain carries TRBV27 and TRBJ2-3; possibly TRBD1 for D (5 bases). From germline, CDR1 is MNHEY and CDR2 SMNVEV (reference sequence). There are 15 residues in the CDR3. V was cut by 5 bases and J by 0 bases, with 12 bases left in between. This chain's CDR3 is CASSPTGPSTDTQYF. Written as DNA, the CDR3 is TGTGCCAGCAGTCCAACAGGACCAAGCACAGATACGCAGTATTTT.

This CDR3 reads CASSVGQGPYNEQFF. The CDR3 nucleotides read TGTGCCAGCAGCGTAGGACAGGGACCCTACAATGAGCAGTTCTTC. V usage is TRBV9 and J usage is TRBJ2-1, with 7 bases lining up with TRBD1. This CDR3 is built from 15 residues. V dropped 0 bases and J dropped 2; count of bases not matched to a gene: 2. From germline, CDR1 is SGDLS and CDR2 YYNGEE.

This clone was observed a handful of times. The J gene is TRBJ1-1, the V gene TRBV3-1 (or the pseudogene TRBV3-2); D uncertain. This CDR3 is 13 amino acids long. V was shortened by 1 base and J by 8 bases, with 11 bases between the two germline ends. Germline CDR1 LGHDT, CDR2 YNNKEL (reference sequence). CDR3 nucleotide sequence: TGTGCCAGCAGCCAAGGCGGGAGGTTAGAAGCTTTCTTT. Translated, it gives CASSQGGRLEAFF.